These T cell receptor beta chains were read from a single sample in a study of PD-L1 blockade in urothelial cancer. The data were produced by immunoSEQ multiplex PCR, yet TCRdb's version contains in-frame clones alone and is incomplete. The table shows about 87,000 clones, with 80% to 90% occurring only once. The sample in question was PBMCs, obtained around atezolizumab (anti-PD-L1) treatment. These receptors all stem from an elderly woman with urothelial cancer. Both conserved end residues are trimmed from each CDR3. The D gene is left open where the match is weak.

j_gene	v_gene	d_gene	CDR3aa
TRBJ2-7	TRBV27	TRBD1	ASSHRGYEQY
TRBJ1-5	TRBV6-6	TRBD1	ASGTGRNQPQH
TRBJ2-6	TRBV30	.	AWSAVRGGWSGANVLT
TRBJ2-1	TRBV6-5	.	ASIKRGSLYNEQF
TRBJ1-2	TRBV20-1	TRBD1	SARQGYGYT
TRBJ1-2	TRBV10-1	TRBD1	ASSDGQAYGYT
TRBJ1-4	TRBV27	.	ASRQGAAGEKLF
TRBJ1-1	TRBV7-9	TRBD1	ASSLSQGQGKAF
TRBJ1-2	TRBV7-2	TRBD1	ASSPKKTQGAANYGYT
TRBJ2-1	TRBV9	TRBD2	ASSTGLAGVGEQF
TRBJ1-5	TRBV19	.	ASSTTAYNQPQH
TRBJ1-2	TRBV28	.	ASSLRSGFGYT
TRBJ2-3	TRBV7-6	.	ASSLGILATGTDTQY
TRBJ1-6	TRBV30	.	AWSVDGNSPLH
TRBJ2-2	TRBV28	TRBD1	ASRDRDRGPGTGELF
TRBJ1-2	TRBV6-6	.	ASSGRGEGYT
TRBJ1-1	TRBV18	.	ASSQTRDKNTEAF
TRBJ2-3	TRBV7-9	TRBD2	ASSGRGASGRTDTQY
TRBJ1-1	TRBV5-1	TRBD1	ASNRRTGMNTEAF
TRBJ2-7	TRBV6-1	.	ASSDGPGGTYEQY
TRBJ2-7	TRBV18	.	ASSPGYEQY
TRBJ2-5	TRBV19	.	ASSEGETQY
TRBJ2-7	TRBV19	.	ASTPDGSSYEQY
TRBJ2-7	TRBV11-3	TRBD2	ASSATDGTSGRPSYEQY
TRBJ1-3	TRBV2	.	ATLRTKPGNTIY
TRBJ1-1	TRBV18	.	ASSPGAAITEAF
TRBJ2-7	TRBV7-8	TRBD2	ASSPRTSGSGEQY
TRBJ1-4	TRBV28	TRBD1	ASSNAGGLVEKLF
TRBJ1-4	TRBV27	.	ASAWGGATNEKLF
TRBJ1-5	TRBV5-4	TRBD1	ASSHKGTGGLNQPQH
TRBJ2-1	TRBV19	TRBD2	ASSRGLAEYNEQF
TRBJ1-1	TRBV7-3	TRBD1	ASKGDRVTEAF
TRBJ2-7	TRBV27	.	ASSLAITYEQY
TRBJ2-2	TRBV5-1	.	ASSLAGTGELF
TRBJ1-1	TRBV7-9	TRBD1	ASSLQGTMTEAF
TRBJ1-2	TRBV5-1	.	ASSSSTLANYGYT
TRBJ2-7	TRBV5-1	TRBD1	ASSLGQGLYEQY
TRBJ1-4	TRBV4-2	.	ASSQEGQDNEKLF
TRBJ2-1	TRBV29-1	.	SVVEGGPSSYNEQF
TRBJ2-1	TRBV28	TRBD2	ASSLSARAGTYNEQF
TRBJ2-7	TRBV5-1	TRBD2	ASSSNGLASYEQY
TRBJ1-4	TRBV28	TRBD1	ASRIQGPTEKLF
TRBJ1-2	TRBV7-2	.	ASSRRGANGYT
TRBJ1-2	TRBV6-1	.	ASSEARVVYGYT
TRBJ2-2	TRBV29-1	TRBD2	SAKAGGQRTGELF
TRBJ2-1	TRBV5-4	.	ASSESGSSYNEQF
TRBJ1-4	TRBV5-1	TRBD1	ASSVGQGNEKLF
TRBJ2-7	TRBV18	TRBD2	ASSPLKGLASLEQY
TRBJ2-7	TRBV10-3	.	AISEGTEPYEQY
TRBJ2-1	TRBV11-2	TRBD2	ASSPRGSGGSNEQF
TRBJ2-2	TRBV27	.	ASSQTGQVSGELF
TRBJ2-7	TRBV20-1	.	SASAGYEQY
TRBJ2-7	TRBV29-1	TRBD2	SVVSGSHGYEQY
TRBJ2-7	TRBV11-2	TRBD2	ASSPTLAGASEQY